This T cell receptor (beta chain) was profiled in a study of neurological immune-mediated disorders (dated by TCRdb to about 2019). General notes on the study: The study compared peripheral blood TCR-beta repertoires of HTLV-I-associated myelopathy (HAM/TSP) patients, multiple sclerosis patients and healthy controls using UMI-based sequencing. Technical triplicate libraries were sequenced to precisely calculate how much the frequency of each individual clone varied. Of the roughly 68 subjects in the cohort, about 14 were HAM/TSP patients, about 35 were multiple sclerosis patients, and 20 were healthy controls. The roughly 110 TCR-beta libraries included longitudinal samples, technical triplicates and paired sorted CD4+ and CD8+ T-cell subsets alongside PBMC samples. Findings and caveats that apply to the study as a whole: TCR clonal expansion was greatest in HAM/TSP patients and smallest in MS patients, who ranked below even healthy controls. No identical CDR3 amino acid sequences were found to be shared among expanded clones across subjects, suggesting that TCR-beta repertoires were private in all groups.

In light of the paper, this sample's time point label describes: technical triplicate 1. For sorted-subset TCR libraries, 1 million sorted CD4+ or CD8+ T cells were used. PBMCs were separated from peripheral blood using Ficoll-Hypaque density gradient centrifugation and then cryopreserved in liquid nitrogen. Paired sorted CD4+ and CD8+ subsets came from healthy controls, HAM/TSP patients and MS patients. cDNA was synthesized by template-switch 5'RACE using a primer with a 10-nucleotide random unique molecular identifier that tagged each TCR transcript. Each sequencing run produced over 160 million TCR-beta sequences covering 15-18 subjects. Total RNA was extracted with the RNeasy kit. The KAPA Real-time Library Amplification kit was used to amplify TCR-beta VDJ regions with primers for the TCR constant region and the 5'RACE anchor. Sample indexes and Illumina adaptors were added in a first PCR, and a second PCR then increased library yield. After Ampure bead purification, the roughly 650 bp TCR product was size-selected on a 2% E-gel SizeSelection system. Before pooling, library quality was checked on a Bioanalyzer, concentration was measured with Qubit, and libraries were quantified with the Kapa Library Quantification kit. An Illumina HiSeq 2500 was used to sequence the libraries paired-end at 2 x 150 bp. To increase sequence diversity, about 24-32% phiX was spiked into each library pool. The authors' analysis ran thus. Quality-filtered reads were processed with the UMI-based MiGEC pipeline, which removed over 75% of raw TCR sequences during error correction. IMGT germline references were used for aligning VDJ genes, and each clonotype was defined as a unique CDR3 amino acid sequence together with its V-J genes. Clonal expansion, Shannon diversity and CDR3 relatedness (CalcPairwiseDistances, ClusterSamples) were evaluated with VDJtools, and phylogenetic trees were built with CLCbio workbench. Using coefficient-of-variation modelling across technical triplicates, the study counted a clone as expanded if it had at least 8 unique UMIs. TCRdb reran the public reads through fastp at Q25 and MiXCR, keeping productive beta chains. A single entry per CDR3 protein holds the most common genes and DNA from its merged rows. TCRdb, rather than the study authors, made the V and J calls. In all, the sample holds fewer than 30,000 distinct CDR3 sequences, and approximately 13% of those were seen once. About 5.5% of the sample comes from the top ten.

Of note for this clonotype: Its antigen is currently not known. One end of the junction is discordant with germline, which a read error may explain.

From a lookup of the germline V gene, CDR1 and CDR2 are MGHRA and YSYEKL. CDR3 length: 16 amino acids, cysteine to phenylalanine. The retained sequence is limited to the CDR3, 48 bases, with the frame set at the first base. The sample comprised CD4+ T cells from blood. In this chain, TRBV4-1 is recombined with TRBJ2-7, and the D gene may be TRBD1, 6 bases matching. This receptor was taken from a female donor with HTLV-1-associated myelopathy (HAM/TSP). The DNA sequence is as follows: TGCGCCAACAGCCAAGTTGGGCGGACAGACTGGTACGAGCAGTACTTC. This codes for CANSQVGRTDWYEQYF.